Presented here are 2 T cell receptor beta chains from one specimen sequenced in a study of shared clonotypes between healthy human individuals. Using immunoSEQ multiplex PCR, the repertoire was profiled, and TCRdb retains in-frame clones only, with some absent. The table includes roughly 1,100,000 clones, around 74% detected once. The sequenced material came from memory CD4+ T cells sorted from blood. The subset was: CD45RA-negative fraction. These receptors originate from a man between 18 and 29 years old in good health.

The rearrangement uses TRBV7-6 and TRBJ2-3, with TRBD1 matching over 7 bases. Trimming took 4 bases from V and 0 from J; bases not matched to a gene: 4. In germline, CDR1 is SGHVS, CDR2 FNYEAQ. The CDR3 is 15 amino acids. The CDR3: CASSYRDSSTDTQYF. The CDR3 coding sequence is TGTGCCAGCAGCTACCGGGACAGTAGCACAGATACGCAGTATTTT.

V and J are TRBV9 and TRBJ1-1; D is possibly TRBD1 (5 bases). Germline CDR1 SGDLS, CDR2 YYNGEE. Trimming left V 3 bases short and J 0 bases short, with 9 bases between. This CDR3 has 14 amino acids. This CDR3 is CASSAGQMNTEAFF. The CDR3 DNA is TGTGCCAGCAGCGCAGGACAAATGAACACTGAAGCTTTCTTT.